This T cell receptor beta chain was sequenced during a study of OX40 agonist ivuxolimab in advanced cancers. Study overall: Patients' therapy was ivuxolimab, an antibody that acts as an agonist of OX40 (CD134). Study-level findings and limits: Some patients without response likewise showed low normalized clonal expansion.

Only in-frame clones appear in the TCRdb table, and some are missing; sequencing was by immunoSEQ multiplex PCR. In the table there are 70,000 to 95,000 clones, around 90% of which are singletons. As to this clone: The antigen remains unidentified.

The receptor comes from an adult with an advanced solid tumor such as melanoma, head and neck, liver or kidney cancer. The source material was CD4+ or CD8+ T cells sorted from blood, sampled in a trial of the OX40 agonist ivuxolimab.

CDR3 loop: CASSPRTNTDTQYF. The CDR3 DNA reads TGTGCCAGCAGCCCACGGACTAACACAGATACGCAGTATTTT. The chain uses TRBV9 and TRBJ2-3; D is perhaps TRBD2 (6 bases). V shed 4 bases and J shed 2 bases, with 11 bases lying between them. The CDR3 runs 14 residues. In germline, CDR1 is SGDLS, CDR2 YYNGEE.